This T cell receptor beta chain stems from a study of regulatory T cells in long-lasting Graves disease. The study, taken as a whole, reports: Graves' patients with persistent disease showed TCR diversity lower than patients newly diagnosed.

Deletions cut 5 bases from V and 4 bases from J, with 18 bases between. The CDR3 spans 15 residues. Germline values: CDR1 SNHLY, CDR2 FYNNEI. Time point in this sample: newly diagnosed GD, antithyroid drugs for less than 3 months. The TCR library was made from RNA that had been extracted from PBMCs in TRIzol. This clonotype turned up a few times. The target antigen is unknown. The authors built TCR beta libraries using iRepertoire HTBI primers and Arm-PCR of CDR3 regions. In TCRdb, the multiplex PCR reads were re-called with MiXCR into one record per CDR3 protein. This repertoire shows about 620,000 distinct CDR3 sequences, 16% found once; its top ten account for around a sixth. These data are also associated with another study on T cells in Graves' hyperthyroidism and ophthalmopathy. As that report states: Most clonotypes that expanded in the thyroid above 0.001 also showed up in blood.

The receptor was derived from a woman aged 25 to 39 with Graves disease. J is TRBJ2-7 and V is TRBV2; no reliable D call. Material: peripheral blood mononuclear cells (PBMCs), obtained at new diagnosis, from a patient treated with antithyroid drugs. This CDR3 is CASSLSAGSGYEQYF. CDR3 DNA: TGTGCCAGCAGTCTTTCGGCTGGCTCGGGTTACGAGCAGTACTTC.